This entry concerns a single T cell receptor (beta chain). This sample is part of a study of blood T cell repertoires in COVID-19. Study information: The United States, Italy and Spain were the sources of the acute and convalescent COVID-19 samples. The cDNA or gDNA used as material had been derived from T cells, B-cell-depleted T cells, or PBMCs.

Authors' data handling: Reference gene primer amplification yielded estimated nucleated cell counts. Profiling relied on immunoSEQ multiplex PCR, and the TCRdb table lists in-frame clones only, not all of them. D and trimming were read from the DNA, whereas the V and J calls and clone size are those reported in that table. Altogether hundreds of thousands of clones are present, 75% to 90% being singletons, with the ten largest covering roughly 0.92%. Germline V gene sequence: CDR1 MNHNS, CDR2 SASEGT. V lost 2 bases and J lost 1; bases outside the gene matches: 3. The CDR3 runs 15 residues. During active infection, Seattle patients enrolled and were then monitored through disease.

The receptor comes from a man younger than 30 with COVID-19, enrolled during active disease. The sample comprised peripheral blood. This chain uses TRBV6-1 with TRBJ2-3; 7 bases are shared with TRBD1. The CDR3 sequence: CASSERDRGTDTQYF. CDR3 nucleotide sequence: TGTGCCAGCAGTGAAAGAGACAGGGGCACAGATACGCAGTATTTT.